These 24 T cell receptor beta chains came from one sample sequenced in a study of blood T cell repertoires in COVID-19. Assay: immunoSEQ multiplex PCR; the TCRdb copy retains only in-frame clones and omits some. The sample consists of some 60,000 clones, around 86% of them appearing once. Sequencing input: peripheral blood. Every receptor here comes from a human donor with active COVID-19. The donor label of this sample is uncertain.

The gene calls are TRBV5-4 and TRBJ2-1; TRBD1 agrees at 7 bases. The CDR3 spans 17 residues. The J segment lost 3 bases and the V segment lost 4 bases, leaving 13 bases of the junction unmatched. Per the germline V gene, CDR1 is SGHNT and CDR2 is YYREEE (reference sequence). As DNA, the CDR3 is TGTGCCAGCAGCGGACGAAGTTTGGGACAGATCTACAATGAGCAGTTCTTC. This translates into CASSGRSLGQIYNEQFF.

This clone has more than one count but fewer than ten. The rearrangement joins TRBV18 to TRBJ2-7; tentatively, D is TRBD2 (5 bases). Trimming removed 3 bases at V and 7 bases at J, with 16 bases between. The CDR3 runs 14 residues. The germline gives CDR1 KGHSH, CDR2 LQKENI. The CDR3, as DNA: TGTGCCAGCTCACCGCGGACGGGGAGAGAAGAGCAGTACTTC. As protein: CASSPRTGREEQYF.

This clone was detected once. The genes are TRBV5-6 and TRBJ1-4; possible D gene TRBD1, 5 bases. Trimming took off 4 bases at V and 6 bases at J, with 10 bases between the two ends. The CDR3 totals 13 residues. Germline values: CDR1 SGHDT, CDR2 YYEEEE. As DNA, the CDR3 is TGTGCCAGCAGCCCCGGGGGTTATGAAAAACTGTTTTTT. Translated, it gives CASSPGGYEKLFF. The full variable domain, rest sourced from reference TRBV5-6 and TRBJ1-4, is DAGVTQSPTHLIKTRGQQVTLRCSPKSGHDTVSWYQQALGQGPQFIFQYYEEEERQRGNFPDRFSGHQFPNYSSELNVNALLLGDSALYLCASSPGGYEKLFFGSGTQLSVL.

This chain links TRBV29-1 with TRBJ1-1; a weak D match, TRBD1 (6 bases). Per the germline V gene, CDR1 is SQVTM and CDR2 is ANQGSEA. The CDR3 has 12 residues. V lost 4 bases and J 8 bases, leaving 14 bases between the germline ends. CDR3 protein: CSVGGHLSEAFF. In nucleotides, the CDR3 is TGCAGCGTTGGGGGGCATCTAAGCGAAGCTTTCTTT.

The rearrangement links TRBV18 to TRBJ1-6; the match to TRBD1 covers 7 bases. Germline values: CDR1 KGHSH, CDR2 LQKENI. V lost 8 bases to trimming and J lost 6 bases; unmatched junction nucleotides: 10. This CDR3 has 15 amino acids. For the CDR3, the DNA is TGTGCCAGCCGACGACAGGGCGAGGCTAATTCACCCCTCCACTTT. Encoded protein: CASRRQGEANSPLHF.

The rearrangement links TRBV28 to TRBJ1-2; D may be TRBD1 (5 bases). The CDR3 length is 13 residues. Germline V gene data show CDR1 as MDHEN and CDR2 as SYDVKM. The V end lost 5 bases, the J end lost 7 bases, and 14 bases lay between the germline ends. This CDR3 is CASSRDSGVGYTF. CDR3 nucleotides: TGTGCCAGCAGTCGGGACTCCGGGGTTGGCTACACCTTC.

This clone was seen many times. The chain employs TRBV30 and TRBJ2-1; 7 nucleotides line up with TRBD2. The trim removed 2 bases at V and 9 bases at J, leaving 1 base unmatched. The CDR3 has 11 amino acids. Per the germline V gene, CDR1 is GTSNPN and CDR2 is SVGIG (reference sequence). For the CDR3, the DNA is TGTGCCTGGAGTTGGGAGGGTGAGCAGTTCTTC. It is translated as CAWSWEGEQFF.

The V and J genes are TRBV30 and TRBJ1-1; D perhaps matches TRBD1 (5 bases). CDR1 and CDR2 (germline): GTSNPN, SVGIG (reference sequence). The V gene lost 2 bases and the J gene lost 11 bases, with 18 bases spanning the gap. The CDR3 has 13 residues. CDR3 loop: CAWSFQQVGGAFF. DNA of the CDR3: TGTGCCTGGAGTTTCCAACAGGTTGGGGGGGCTTTCTTT.

The chain has TRBV28 and TRBJ2-7; TRBD1 aligns across 9 bases. The CDR3 is made up of 15 amino acids. Germline V lookup: CDR1 MDHEN, CDR2 SYDVKM. V lost 5 bases and J lost 4; bases outside the gene matches: 9. CDR3 nucleotides: TGTGCCAGCAGTGCAACCGGGACAGGGCGTTACGAGCAGTACTTC. Residues: CASSATGTGRYEQYF.

The V and J genes are TRBV14 and TRBJ2-3; maybe TRBD2 (5 bases). V lost 4 bases, J lost 1 base, and 15 bases lay in between. Germline V gives CDR1 SGHDN, CDR2 FVKESK. The CDR3 is 16 amino acids. The CDR3: CASSRPRGLGTDTQYF. For the CDR3, the DNA is TGTGCCAGCAGCCGCCCGCGAGGGCTTGGCACAGATACGCAGTATTTT. The full variable domain, with the rest looked up from reference TRBV14 and TRBJ2-3, is EAGVTQFPSHSVIEKGQTVTLRCDPISGHDNLYWYRRVMGKEIKFLLHFVKESKQDESGMPNNRFLAERTGGTYSTLKVQPAELEDSGVYFCASSRPRGLGTDTQYFGPGTRLTVL.

The chain employs TRBV27 and TRBJ2-3; the match to TRBD2 covers 11 bases. The V gene's germline CDR1 is MNHEY and CDR2 SMNVEV (reference sequence). CDR3 length equals 16 residues. V gave up 1 base and J gave up 4 bases; unmatched junction bases: 4. CDR3 sequence: CASSLLVAGGSDTQYF. CDR3 in DNA: TGTGCCAGCAGTTTATTGGTAGCGGGAGGGTCAGATACGCAGTATTTT.

V is TRBV5-1 and J is TRBJ2-1; perhaps TRBD1 as D (6 bases). The CDR3 spans 14 residues. CDR1 and CDR2 from the germline V gene are SGHRS and YFSETQ. The V end was cut by 2 bases, the J end by 5 bases, with 11 bases between. CDR3: CASSFPGVNNEQFF. Written as DNA, the CDR3 is TGCGCCAGCAGCTTTCCAGGGGTCAACAATGAGCAGTTCTTC. Variable domain in full (rest from reference TRBV5-1 and TRBJ2-1): KAGVTQTPRYLIKTRGQQVTLSCSPISGHRSVSWYQQTPGQGLQFLFEYFSETQRNKGNFPGRFSGRQFSNSRSEMNVSTLELGDSALYLCASSFPGVNNEQFFGPGTRLTVL.

The rearrangement uses TRBV5-1 and TRBJ2-7, with a tentative D call TRBD2 (6 bases). Trimming removed 3 bases at V and 3 bases at J, with 13 bases between. This CDR3 spans 14 amino acids. CDR1 and CDR2 from the germline V gene are SGHRS and YFSETQ. CDR3 bases: TGCGCCAGCAGCTGGGGGGACGGCTACTACGAGCAGTACTTC. It is translated as CASSWGDGYYEQYF.

A few counts support this clone. The J gene is TRBJ2-7, the V gene TRBV7-9; D perhaps matches TRBD1 (6 bases). V was shortened by 3 bases and J by 5 bases, with 14 bases between the two germline ends. The CDR3 consists of 14 residues. From germline, CDR1 is SEHNR and CDR2 FQNEAQ (reference sequence). The chain's CDR3 is CASSFTQGLNEQYF. The CDR3 bases are TGTGCCAGCAGCTTCACGCAGGGGCTCAACGAGCAGTACTTC.

The chain has TRBV5-1 and TRBJ2-3; 7 nucleotides agree with TRBD1. The CDR3 contains 15 residues. The J segment lost 2 bases and the V segment lost 4 bases, leaving 7 bases of the junction unmatched. Germline V gene lookup returns CDR1 SGHRS and CDR2 YFSETQ. The CDR3 region is CASSLTTGFTDTQYF. For the CDR3, the DNA is TGCGCCAGCAGCCTAACGACAGGGTTCACAGATACGCAGTATTTT.

V and J are TRBV11-3 and TRBJ2-1; TRBD2 matches at 12 bases. Germline V gene sequence: CDR1 SGHNT, CDR2 YENEEA. This CDR3 has 13 residues. V was clipped by 5 bases and J by 12 bases; unmatched bases: 5. The CDR3 reads CASSRTSGIGQFF. CDR3 nucleotide sequence: TGTGCCAGCAGCCGGACTAGCGGGATAGGGCAGTTCTTC.

The chain links TRBV27 to TRBJ2-5; D is uncertain. CDR1 is MNHEY, CDR2 SMNVEV, per germline (reference sequence). Trimming removed 3 bases from V and 7 bases from J, with 15 bases in between. The CDR3 extends over 14 amino acids. The CDR3 sequence is CASSFGQSRGTQYF. Written as DNA, the CDR3 is TGTGCCAGCAGTTTTGGCCAAAGTAGAGGGACCCAGTACTTC.

This clone was seen just once. The rearrangement links TRBV19 to TRBJ2-3; possibly TRBD2 for D (5 bases). CDR1 is LNHDA, CDR2 SQIVND, per germline (reference sequence). The CDR3 loop spans 13 amino acids. V was clipped by 9 bases and J by 6 bases, with 16 bases between them. The DNA of the CDR3 is TGTGCCAGCAGCTGGAGGCCGAGGGATACGCAGTATTTT. Translating gives CASSWRPRDTQYF. The variable domain in full, completed from reference TRBV19 and TRBJ2-3, reads DGGITQSPKYLFRKEGQNVTLSCEQNLNHDAMYWYRQDPGQGLRLIYYSQIVNDFQKGDIAEGYSVSREKKESFPLTVTSAQKNPTAFYLCASSWRPRDTQYFGPGTRLTVL.

Notes on this clone: Additional DNA sequences in this sample encode the identical CDR3. This chain links TRBV4-3 with TRBJ2-7; 9 bases map to TRBD1. The V and J ends lost 2 bases and 4 bases, in that order; junction bases with no gene match: 9. Looked up from germline, CDR1 is LGHNA and CDR2 is YSLEER. The CDR3 loop spans 16 amino acids. The CDR3: CASSQQYGTGLYEQYF. The CDR3, as DNA: TGCGCCAGCAGCCAACAGTATGGGACAGGGCTATACGAGCAGTACTTC.

This clone was detected a few times. CDR3: CATSPQGGLGSPLHF. In nucleotides, the CDR3 is TGTGCCACCAGCCCTCAGGGGGGCCTTGGTTCACCCCTCCACTTT. V gene TRBV15 combines with J gene TRBJ1-6; 7 bases line up with TRBD1. This CDR3 is 15 amino acids long. J was trimmed by 9 bases and V by 5 bases; bases with no gene match: 10. Germline CDR1 and CDR2: LNHNV and YYDKDF (reference sequence).

The chain joins TRBV6-2 or TRBV6-3 to TRBJ2-3; D not certain. The CDR3 has 12 residues. The V and J ends lost 2 bases and 6 bases respectively, with 6 bases between them. The germline gives CDR1 MNHEY, CDR2 SVGEGT. CDR3 nucleotides: TGTGCCAGCAGTTACACGGTGGATACGCAGTATTTT. This codes for CASSYTVDTQYF.

This chain's CDR3 is CASSEASGTGSYEQYF. The CDR3 coding sequence is TGTGCCAGCAGTGAGGCTTCCGGGACAGGGTCCTACGAGCAGTACTTC. The chain is built from TRBV2 and TRBJ2-7; 9 bases fit TRBD1. J was trimmed by 1 base and V by 3 bases; bases with no gene match: 7. The germline gives CDR1 SNHLY, CDR2 FYNNEI. The length of the CDR3 is 16 residues.

The chain employs TRBV2 and TRBJ1-4; 10 nucleotides match TRBD1. The CDR3 runs to 13 residues. Looked up from germline, CDR1 is SNHLY and CDR2 is FYNNEI. The V and J ends lost 5 bases and 12 bases, in that order; junction bases with no gene match: 6. CDR3 residues: CASSTTGGRQLFF. The DNA of the CDR3 is TGTGCCAGCAGTACGACAGGGGGCAGACAACTGTTTTTT.

This chain's CDR3 is CSGNRGETQYF. CDR3 coding DNA: TGCAGCGGGAATAGAGGCGAGACCCAGTACTTC. The chain uses TRBV29-1 and TRBJ2-5; no definite D call. Per germline, CDR1 SQVTM and CDR2 ANQGSEA. Trimming took 7 bases from V and 5 from J, leaving 11 bases between them. This CDR3 spans 11 amino acids.